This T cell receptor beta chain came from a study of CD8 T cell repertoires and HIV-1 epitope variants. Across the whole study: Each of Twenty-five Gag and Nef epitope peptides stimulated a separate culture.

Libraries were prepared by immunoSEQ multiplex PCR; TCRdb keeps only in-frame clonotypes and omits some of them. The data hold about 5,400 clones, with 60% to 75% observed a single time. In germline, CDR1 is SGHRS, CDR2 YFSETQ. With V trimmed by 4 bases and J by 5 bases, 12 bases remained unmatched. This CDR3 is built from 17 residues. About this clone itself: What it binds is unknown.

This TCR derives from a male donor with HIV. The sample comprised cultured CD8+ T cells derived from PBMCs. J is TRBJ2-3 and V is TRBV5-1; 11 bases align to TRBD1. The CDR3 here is CASSHSLGQGAKDTQYF. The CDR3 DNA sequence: TGCGCCAGCAGCCACTCCTTAGGACAGGGGGCTAAAGATACGCAGTATTTT. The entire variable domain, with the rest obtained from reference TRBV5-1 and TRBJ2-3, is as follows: KAGVTQTPRYLIKTRGQQVTLSCSPISGHRSVSWYQQTPGQGLQFLFEYFSETQRNKGNFPGRFSGRQFSNSRSEMNVSTLELGDSALYLCASSHSLGQGAKDTQYFGPGTRLTVL.